The clone carrying this T cell receptor beta chain was picked up many times. Its antigen is still unknown. Molecular barcoding with unique molecular identifiers was used for the TCRbeta library. TCRdb re-called the PCR reads through MiXCR, storing one row per CDR3 protein. The data show approximately 98,000 distinct CDR3 sequences, with almost 6.5% seen just once and approximately 25% held by the top ten. Germline assignment: CDR1 MDHEN and CDR2 SYDVKM. This CDR3 is 15 amino acids long. With 2 bases removed from V and 0 bases from J, the gap between germline ends came to 10 bases. The data were obtained in a study of T-cell reconstitution after alpha-beta-depleted transplantation in children. Study-level findings and limits: Recipient T cells and thymic progenitors that survived gave rise to the high TCRbeta diversity observed at day 60 in some patients. After one year, T-cell counts and TCRbeta diversity mostly came from new T cells.

The clonotype comes from a male patient between 2 and 10 years old who had a stem cell transplant for acute lymphoblastic leukemia, so the T cells may come from the graft donor. The input for sequencing was PBMCs, mostly from graft donor cells, taken 360 days after TCRalphabeta/CD19-depleted stem cell transplant. J is TRBJ2-5 and V is TRBV28; possibly TRBD2 for D (6 bases). The CDR3 loop reads CASSLGTSYQETQYF. The DNA of the CDR3 is TGTGCCAGCAGTTTAGGAACTAGCTACCAAGAGACCCAGTACTTC. Together with reference TRBV28 and TRBJ2-5, the CDR3 gives the full variable domain: DVKVTQSSRYLVKRTGEKVFLECVQDMDHENMFWYRQDPGLGLRLIYFSYDVKMKEKGDIPEGYSVSREKKERFSLILESASTNQTSMYLCASSLGTSYQETQYFGPGTRLLVL.